This TCR beta chain emerged from a study of T cell responses to AZD1222 COVID-19 vaccine. The germline V gene encodes CDR1 LGHDT and CDR2 YNNKEL (reference sequence). V was clipped by 0 bases and J by 10 bases, with 13 bases between them. This CDR3 spans 14 amino acids. Assay: immunoSEQ multiplex PCR; the TCRdb copy retains only in-frame clones and omits some. This sample carries fewer than 100,000 clones, approximately 92% of them seen once, and the ten largest clones take about an eighth. The TCR comes from an adult in good health. The material sequenced was peripheral blood, taken on day 0 of AZD1222 vaccination. The genes are TRBV3-1 (or the pseudogene TRBV3-2) and TRBJ1-5; D call uncertain. DNA of the CDR3: TGTGCCAGCAGCCAAGATGAGACGGTCCAACCCCAGCATTTT. This gives the protein CASSQDETVQPQHF.